This T cell receptor (beta chain) was sequenced in a study of blood T cell repertoires in COVID-19. Study-wide context: The cDNA or gDNA used as material had been derived from T cells, B-cell-depleted T cells, or PBMCs.

The repertoire was sequenced with immunoSEQ multiplex PCR; TCRdb's copy has only in-frame clones and lacks some. The sample yields approximately 45,000 clones, around nine tenths seen once. CDR1 and CDR2 from the germline V gene are SGDLS and YYNGEE. CDR3 length: 14 residues. With 0 bases removed from V and 8 bases from J, the gap between germline ends came to 11 bases. This chain links TRBV9 with TRBJ1-4; tentative D call: TRBD1 (6 bases). The sample consisted of peripheral blood. This TCR came from a human donor in a cohort sampled during active COVID-19. This CDR3 is CASSVGGQEEKLFF. CDR3 in DNA: TGTGCCAGCAGCGTAGGGGGGCAGGAGGAAAAACTGTTTTTT.